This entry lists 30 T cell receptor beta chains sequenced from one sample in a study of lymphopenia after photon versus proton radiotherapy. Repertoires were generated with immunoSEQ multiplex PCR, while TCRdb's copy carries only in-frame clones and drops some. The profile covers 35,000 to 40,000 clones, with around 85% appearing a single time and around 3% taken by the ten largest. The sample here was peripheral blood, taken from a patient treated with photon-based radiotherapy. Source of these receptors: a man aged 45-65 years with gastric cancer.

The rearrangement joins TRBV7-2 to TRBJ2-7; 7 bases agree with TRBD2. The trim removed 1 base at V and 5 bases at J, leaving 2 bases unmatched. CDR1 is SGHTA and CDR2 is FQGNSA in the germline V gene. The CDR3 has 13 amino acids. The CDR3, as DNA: TGTGCCAGCAGCTTAGGACTAGCCAACGAGCAGTACTTC. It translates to CASSLGLANEQYF.

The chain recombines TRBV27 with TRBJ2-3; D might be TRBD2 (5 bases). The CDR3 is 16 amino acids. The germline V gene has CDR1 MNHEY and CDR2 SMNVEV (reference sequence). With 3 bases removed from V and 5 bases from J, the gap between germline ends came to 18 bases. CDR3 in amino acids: CASSFRATSFVDTQYF. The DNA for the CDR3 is TGTGCCAGCAGTTTTCGGGCTACTAGTTTTGTAGATACGCAGTATTTT.

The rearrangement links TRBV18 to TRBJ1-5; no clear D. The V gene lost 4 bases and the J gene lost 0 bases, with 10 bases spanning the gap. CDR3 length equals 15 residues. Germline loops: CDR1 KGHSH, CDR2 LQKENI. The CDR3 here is CASSLSPYSNQPQHF. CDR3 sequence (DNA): TGTGCCAGCTCACTAAGTCCCTATAGCAATCAGCCCCAGCATTTT.

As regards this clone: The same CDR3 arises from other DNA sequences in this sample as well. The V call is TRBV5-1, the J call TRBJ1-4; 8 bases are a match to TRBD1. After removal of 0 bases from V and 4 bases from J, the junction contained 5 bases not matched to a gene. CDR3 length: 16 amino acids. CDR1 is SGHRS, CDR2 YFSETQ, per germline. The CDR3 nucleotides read TGCGCCAGCAGCTTGGACAGGGGGAGGGGTAATGAAAAACTGTTTTTT. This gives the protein CASSLDRGRGNEKLFF.

The CDR3 protein is CASRFHGTTYEQYF. As DNA, the CDR3 is TGTGCCAGCAGATTTCACGGCACTACCTACGAGCAGTACTTC. The chain employs TRBV5-4 and TRBJ2-7; no firm D call. CDR1 and CDR2 from the germline V gene are SGHNT and YYREEE (reference sequence). The CDR3 extends over 14 amino acids. With 5 bases removed from V and 2 bases from J, the gap between germline ends came to 14 bases.

This chain's CDR3 is CASSPTGLAGRNTGELFF. The CDR3 coding sequence is TGTGCCAGCTCACCCACCGGCCTAGCGGGCAGGAACACCGGGGAGCTGTTTTTT. The rearrangement joins TRBV18 to TRBJ2-2; 8 bases agree with TRBD2. This CDR3 is built from 18 residues. V lost 3 bases, J lost 1 base, and 10 bases stayed unmatched. Germline-derived CDR1 and CDR2 are KGHSH and LQKENI.

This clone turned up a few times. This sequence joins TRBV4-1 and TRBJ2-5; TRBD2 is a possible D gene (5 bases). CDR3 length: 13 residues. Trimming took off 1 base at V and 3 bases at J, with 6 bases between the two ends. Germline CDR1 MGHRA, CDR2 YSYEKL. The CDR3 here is CASSQGLKETQYF. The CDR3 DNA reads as TGCGCCAGCAGCCAAGGACTAAAAGAGACCCAGTACTTC.

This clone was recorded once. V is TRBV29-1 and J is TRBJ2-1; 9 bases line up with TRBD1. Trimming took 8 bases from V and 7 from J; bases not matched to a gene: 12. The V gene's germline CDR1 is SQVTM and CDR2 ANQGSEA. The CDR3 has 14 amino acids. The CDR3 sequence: CSYVRGQGGNEQFF. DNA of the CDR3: TGCAGCTACGTTCGGGGACAGGGAGGTAATGAGCAGTTCTTC.

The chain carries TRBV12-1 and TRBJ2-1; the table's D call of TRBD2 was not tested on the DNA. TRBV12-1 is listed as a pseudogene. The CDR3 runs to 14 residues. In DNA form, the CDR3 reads TGTGCCAGCAGCCAGCGTCTGGACTACAATGAGCAGTTCTTC. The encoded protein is CASSQRLDYNEQFF.

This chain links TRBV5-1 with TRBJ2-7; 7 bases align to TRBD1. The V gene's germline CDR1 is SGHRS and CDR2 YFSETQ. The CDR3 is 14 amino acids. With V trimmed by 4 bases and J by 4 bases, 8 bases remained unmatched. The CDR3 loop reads CASSLNSGGYEQYF. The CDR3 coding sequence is TGCGCCAGCAGCCTAAACTCAGGGGGATACGAGCAGTACTTC.

The chain's CDR3 is CASSLVVAGGVNEQFF. CDR3 nucleotides: TGTGCCAGCAGCTTGGTAGTGGCGGGAGGGGTAAATGAGCAGTTCTTC. The chain carries TRBV5-6 and TRBJ2-1, with 9 nucleotides matching TRBD2. V gave up 0 bases and J gave up 7 bases; unmatched junction bases: 8. CDR3 size: 16 residues. Germline CDR1 is SGHDT and CDR2 is YYEEEE. The whole variable domain, filled in from reference TRBV5-6 and TRBJ2-1, reads DAGVTQSPTHLIKTRGQQVTLRCSPKSGHDTVSWYQQALGQGPQFIFQYYEEEERQRGNFPDRFSGHQFPNYSSELNVNALLLGDSALYLCASSLVVAGGVNEQFFGPGTRLTVL.

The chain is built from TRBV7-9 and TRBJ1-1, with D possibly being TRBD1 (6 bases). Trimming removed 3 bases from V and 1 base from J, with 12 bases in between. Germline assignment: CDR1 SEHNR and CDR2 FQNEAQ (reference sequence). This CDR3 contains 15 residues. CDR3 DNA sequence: TGTGCCAGCAGCTTGGACTTGGGACAGAACACTGAAGCTTTCTTT. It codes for CASSLDLGQNTEAFF.

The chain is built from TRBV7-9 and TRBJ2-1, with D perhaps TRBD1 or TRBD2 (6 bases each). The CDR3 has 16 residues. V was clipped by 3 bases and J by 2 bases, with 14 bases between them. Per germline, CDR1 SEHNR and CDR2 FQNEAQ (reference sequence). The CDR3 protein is CASSLGGNFAYNEQFF. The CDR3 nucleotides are TGTGCCAGCAGCTTGGGGGGCAACTTCGCCTACAATGAGCAGTTCTTC.

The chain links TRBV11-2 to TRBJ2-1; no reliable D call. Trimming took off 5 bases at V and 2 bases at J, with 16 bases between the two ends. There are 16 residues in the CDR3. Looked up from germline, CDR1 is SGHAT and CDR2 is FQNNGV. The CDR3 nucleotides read TGTGCCAGCAGCCTCCAGACCTCGTACGCCTACAATGAGCAGTTCTTC. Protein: CASSLQTSYAYNEQFF.

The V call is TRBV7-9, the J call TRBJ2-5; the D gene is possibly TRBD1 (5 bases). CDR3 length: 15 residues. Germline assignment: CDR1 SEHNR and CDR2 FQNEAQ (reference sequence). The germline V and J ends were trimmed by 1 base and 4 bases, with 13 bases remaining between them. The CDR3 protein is CASSLGMQGRETQYF. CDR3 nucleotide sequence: TGTGCCAGCAGCTTAGGCATGCAGGGCCGAGAGACCCAGTACTTC.

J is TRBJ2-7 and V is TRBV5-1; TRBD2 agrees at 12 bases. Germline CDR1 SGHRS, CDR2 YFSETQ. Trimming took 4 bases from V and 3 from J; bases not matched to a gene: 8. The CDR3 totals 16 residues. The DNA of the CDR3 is TGCGCCAGCAGCCCTAGGACTAGCGGGATCAACTACGAGCAGTACTTC. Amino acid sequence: CASSPRTSGINYEQYF.

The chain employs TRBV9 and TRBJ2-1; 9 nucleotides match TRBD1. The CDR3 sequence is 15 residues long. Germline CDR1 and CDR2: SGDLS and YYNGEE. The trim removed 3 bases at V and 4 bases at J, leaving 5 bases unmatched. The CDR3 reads CASSAAGTGYNEQFF. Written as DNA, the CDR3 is TGTGCCAGCAGCGCCGCGGGGACAGGGTACAATGAGCAGTTCTTC.

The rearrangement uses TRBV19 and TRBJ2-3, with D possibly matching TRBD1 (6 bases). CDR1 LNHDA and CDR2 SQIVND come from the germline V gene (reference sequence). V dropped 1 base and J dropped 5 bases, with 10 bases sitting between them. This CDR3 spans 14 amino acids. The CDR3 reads CASSIGRGGDTQYF. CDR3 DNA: TGTGCCAGTAGTATAGGCAGGGGTGGAGATACGCAGTATTTT.

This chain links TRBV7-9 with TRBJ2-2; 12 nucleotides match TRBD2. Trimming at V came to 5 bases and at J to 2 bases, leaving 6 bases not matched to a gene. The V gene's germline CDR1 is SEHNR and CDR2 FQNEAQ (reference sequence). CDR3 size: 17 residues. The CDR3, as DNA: TGTGCCAGCAGCCCCCGACTAGCGGGAGTAAACACCGGGGAGCTGTTTTTT. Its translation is CASSPRLAGVNTGELFF.

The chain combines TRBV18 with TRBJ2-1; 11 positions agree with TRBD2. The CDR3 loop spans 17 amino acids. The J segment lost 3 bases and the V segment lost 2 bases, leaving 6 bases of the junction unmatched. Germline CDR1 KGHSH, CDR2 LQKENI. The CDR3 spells CASSPGSGRANYNEQFF. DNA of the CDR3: TGTGCCAGCTCACCAGGTAGCGGGAGGGCCAACTACAATGAGCAGTTCTTC.

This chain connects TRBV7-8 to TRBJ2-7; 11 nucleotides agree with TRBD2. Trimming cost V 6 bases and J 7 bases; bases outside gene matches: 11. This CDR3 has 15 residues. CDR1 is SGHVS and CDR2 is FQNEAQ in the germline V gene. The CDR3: CASSIAPSGRLEQYF. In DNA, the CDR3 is TGTGCCAGCAGTATTGCCCCTAGCGGGAGGTTAGAGCAGTACTTC.

CDR3 nucleotides: TGCGCCAGCAGCTTACCTCAACTAGCGGGAGAGGACGAGCAGTACTTC. Translating gives CASSLPQLAGEDEQYF. J is TRBJ2-5 and V is TRBV5-1; TRBD2 matches at 11 bases. The DNA end lines up better with TRBJ2-7; the J call may be wrong. This CDR3 region has 16 residues. The V gene's germline CDR1 is SGHRS and CDR2 YFSETQ.

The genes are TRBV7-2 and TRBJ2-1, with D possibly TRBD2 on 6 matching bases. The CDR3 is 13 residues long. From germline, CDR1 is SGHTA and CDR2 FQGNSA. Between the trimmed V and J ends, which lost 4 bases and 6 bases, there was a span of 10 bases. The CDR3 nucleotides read TGTGCCAGCAGCTCCGGGACTTTCAATGAGCAGTTCTTC. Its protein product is CASSSGTFNEQFF.

The DNA for the CDR3 is TGCGCCAGCAGCTTGGTAGGGACACTGAACACTGAAGCTTTCTTT. Amino acids: CASSLVGTLNTEAFF. This sequence joins TRBV5-1 and TRBJ1-1; perhaps TRBD1 as D (6 bases). Germline V gene data show CDR1 as SGHRS and CDR2 as YFSETQ. Between the trimmed V and J ends, which lost 0 bases and 0 bases, there was a span of 9 bases. This CDR3 comprises 15 residues.

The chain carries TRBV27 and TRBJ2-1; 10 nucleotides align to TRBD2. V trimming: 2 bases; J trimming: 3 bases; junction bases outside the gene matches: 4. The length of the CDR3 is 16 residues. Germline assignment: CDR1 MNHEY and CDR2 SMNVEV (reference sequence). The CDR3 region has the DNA TGTGCCAGCAGTTTACTAGCGGGAGAACTCTACAATGAGCAGTTCTTC. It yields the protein CASSLLAGELYNEQFF.

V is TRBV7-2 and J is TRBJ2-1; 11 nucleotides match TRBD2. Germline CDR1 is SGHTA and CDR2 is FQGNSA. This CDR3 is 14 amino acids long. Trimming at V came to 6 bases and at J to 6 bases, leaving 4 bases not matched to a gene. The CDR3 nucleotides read TGTGCCAGCAGGTTACTAGCGGGAGTCAATGAGCAGTTCTTC. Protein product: CASRLLAGVNEQFF.

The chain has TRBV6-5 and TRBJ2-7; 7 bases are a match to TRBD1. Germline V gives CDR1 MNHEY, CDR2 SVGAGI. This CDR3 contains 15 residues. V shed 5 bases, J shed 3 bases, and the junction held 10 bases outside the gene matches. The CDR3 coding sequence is TGTGCCAGCAGTACTAAGACAGGGAGTCACTACGAGCAGTACTTC. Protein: CASSTKTGSHYEQYF.

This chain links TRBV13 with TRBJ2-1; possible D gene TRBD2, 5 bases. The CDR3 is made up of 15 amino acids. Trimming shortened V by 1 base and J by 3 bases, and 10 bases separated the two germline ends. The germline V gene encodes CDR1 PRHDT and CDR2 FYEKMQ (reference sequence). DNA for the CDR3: TGTGCCAGCAGCTTAGAACTAGGTGGCTACAATGAGCAGTTCTTC. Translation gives CASSLELGGYNEQFF.

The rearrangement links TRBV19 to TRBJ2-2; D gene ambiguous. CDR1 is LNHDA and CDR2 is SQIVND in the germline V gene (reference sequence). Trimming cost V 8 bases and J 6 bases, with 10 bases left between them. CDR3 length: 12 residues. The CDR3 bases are TGTGCCAGTGCGCTAGGGTCCGGGGAGCTGTTTTTT. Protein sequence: CASALGSGELFF.

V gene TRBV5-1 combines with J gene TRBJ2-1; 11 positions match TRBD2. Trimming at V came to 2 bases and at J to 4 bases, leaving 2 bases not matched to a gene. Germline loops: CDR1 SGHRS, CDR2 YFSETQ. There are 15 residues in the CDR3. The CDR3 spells CASSFRTSGYNEQFF. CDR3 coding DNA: TGCGCCAGCAGCTTCAGGACTAGCGGGTACAATGAGCAGTTCTTC.